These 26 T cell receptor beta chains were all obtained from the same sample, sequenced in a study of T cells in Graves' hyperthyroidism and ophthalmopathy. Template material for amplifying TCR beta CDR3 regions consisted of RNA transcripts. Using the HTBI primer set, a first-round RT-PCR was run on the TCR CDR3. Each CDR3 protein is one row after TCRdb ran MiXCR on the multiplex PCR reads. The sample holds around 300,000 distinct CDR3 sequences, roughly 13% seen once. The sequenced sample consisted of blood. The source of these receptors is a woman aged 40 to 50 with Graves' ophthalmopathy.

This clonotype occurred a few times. DNA of the CDR3: TGTGCCAGCAGCTTCGGGACACCTCCAGATACGCAGTATTTT. Translated, it gives CASSFGTPPDTQYF. The chain combines TRBV7-6 with TRBJ2-3; tentatively, D is TRBD1 (6 bases). Germline CDR1 and CDR2: SGHVS and FNYEAQ. This CDR3 spans 14 amino acids. Trimming shortened V by 3 bases and J by 4 bases, and 11 bases separated the two germline ends.

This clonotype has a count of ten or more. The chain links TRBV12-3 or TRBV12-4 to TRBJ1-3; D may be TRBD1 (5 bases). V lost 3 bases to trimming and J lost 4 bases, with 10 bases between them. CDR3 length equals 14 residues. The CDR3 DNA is TGTGCCAGCAGTTTTTGGGGGAGAGGAAACACCATATATTTT. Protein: CASSFWGRGNTIYF.

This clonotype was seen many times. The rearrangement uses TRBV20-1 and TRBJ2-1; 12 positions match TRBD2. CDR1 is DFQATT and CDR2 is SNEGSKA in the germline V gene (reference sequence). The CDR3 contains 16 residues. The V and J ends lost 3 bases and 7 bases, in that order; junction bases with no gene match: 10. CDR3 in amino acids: CSASPLAGGPVNEQFF. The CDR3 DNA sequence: TGCAGTGCTAGCCCTCTAGCGGGAGGGCCGGTGAATGAGCAGTTCTTC.

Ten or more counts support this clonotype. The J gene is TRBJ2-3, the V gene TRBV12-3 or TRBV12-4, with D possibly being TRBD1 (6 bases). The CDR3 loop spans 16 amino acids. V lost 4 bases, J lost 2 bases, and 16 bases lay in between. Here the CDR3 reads CASSYLTGRDTDTQYF. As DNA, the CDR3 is TGTGCCAGCAGTTACCTTACAGGGCGAGACACAGATACGCAGTATTTT.

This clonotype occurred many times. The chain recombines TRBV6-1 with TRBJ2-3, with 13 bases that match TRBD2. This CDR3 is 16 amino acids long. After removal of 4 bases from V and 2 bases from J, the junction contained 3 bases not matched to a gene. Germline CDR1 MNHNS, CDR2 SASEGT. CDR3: CASSATSGGTTDTQYF. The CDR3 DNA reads TGTGCCAGCAGTGCGACTAGCGGGGGGACCACAGATACGCAGTATTTT.

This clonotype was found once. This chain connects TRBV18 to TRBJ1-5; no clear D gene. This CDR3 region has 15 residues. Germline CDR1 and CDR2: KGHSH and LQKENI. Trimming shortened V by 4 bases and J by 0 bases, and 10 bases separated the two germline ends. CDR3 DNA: TGTGCCAGCTCACTTCAGGCAAATAGCAATCAGCCCCAGCATTTT. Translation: CASSLQANSNQPQHF.

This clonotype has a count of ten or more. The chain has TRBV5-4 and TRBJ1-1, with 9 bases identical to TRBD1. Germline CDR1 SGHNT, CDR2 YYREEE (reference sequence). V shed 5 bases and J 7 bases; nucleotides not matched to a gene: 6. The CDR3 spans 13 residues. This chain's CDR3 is CASSQDRGDEAFF. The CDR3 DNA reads TGTGCCAGCAGTCAGGACAGGGGCGATGAAGCTTTCTTT. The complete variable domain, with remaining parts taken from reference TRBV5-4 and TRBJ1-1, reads ETGVTQSPTHLIKTRGQQVTLRCSSQSGHNTVSWYQQALGQGPQFIFQYYREEENGRGNFPPRFSGLQFPNYSSELNVNALELDDSALYLCASSQDRGDEAFFGQGTRLTVV.

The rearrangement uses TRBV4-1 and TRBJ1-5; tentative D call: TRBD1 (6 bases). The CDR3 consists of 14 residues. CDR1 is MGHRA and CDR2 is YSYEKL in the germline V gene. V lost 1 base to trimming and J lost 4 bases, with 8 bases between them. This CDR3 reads CASSQGQANQPQHF. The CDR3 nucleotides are TGCGCCAGCAGCCAAGGACAGGCGAATCAGCCCCAGCATTTT.

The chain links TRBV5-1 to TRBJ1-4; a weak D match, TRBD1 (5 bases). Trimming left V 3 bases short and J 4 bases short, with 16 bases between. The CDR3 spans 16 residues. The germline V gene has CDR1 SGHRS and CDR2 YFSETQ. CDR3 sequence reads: CASSSFPDRRNEKLFF. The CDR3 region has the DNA TGCGCCAGCAGCTCCTTCCCAGACAGACGTAATGAAAAACTGTTTTTT.

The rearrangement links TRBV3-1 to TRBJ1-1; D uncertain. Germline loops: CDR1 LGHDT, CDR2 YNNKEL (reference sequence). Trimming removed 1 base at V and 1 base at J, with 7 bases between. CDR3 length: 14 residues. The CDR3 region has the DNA TGTGCCAGCAGCCAAGTGGGAGAGAACACTGAAGCTTTCTTT. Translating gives CASSQVGENTEAFF.

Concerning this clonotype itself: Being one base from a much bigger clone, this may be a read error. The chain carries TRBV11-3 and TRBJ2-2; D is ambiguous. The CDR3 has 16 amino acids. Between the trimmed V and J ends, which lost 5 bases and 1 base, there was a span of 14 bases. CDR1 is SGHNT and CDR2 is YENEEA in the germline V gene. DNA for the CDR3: TGTGCCAGCAGCCTCGAAGGCGGATGGAACACCGGGGAGCTGTTTTTT. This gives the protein CASSLEGGWNTGELFF. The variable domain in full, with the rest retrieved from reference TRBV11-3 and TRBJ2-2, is EAGVVQSPRYKIIEKKQPVAFWCNPISGHNTLYWYLQNLGQGPELLIRYENEEAVDDSQLPKDRFSAERLKGVDSTLKIQPAELGDSAVYLCASSLEGGWNTGELFFGEGSRLTVL.

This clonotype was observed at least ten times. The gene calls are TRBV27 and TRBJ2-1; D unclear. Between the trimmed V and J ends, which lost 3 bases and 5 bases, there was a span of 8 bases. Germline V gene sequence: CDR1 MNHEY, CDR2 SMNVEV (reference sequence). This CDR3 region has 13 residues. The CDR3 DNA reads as TGTGCCAGCAGTTTTTTAAGGGACAATGAGCAGTTCTTC. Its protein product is CASSFLRDNEQFF.

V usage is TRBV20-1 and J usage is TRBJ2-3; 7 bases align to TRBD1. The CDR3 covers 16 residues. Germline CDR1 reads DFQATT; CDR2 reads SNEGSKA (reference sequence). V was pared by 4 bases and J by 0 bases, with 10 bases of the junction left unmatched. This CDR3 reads CSANVKTGFSTDTQYF. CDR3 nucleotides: TGCAGTGCTAACGTAAAGACAGGGTTCAGCACAGATACGCAGTATTTT.

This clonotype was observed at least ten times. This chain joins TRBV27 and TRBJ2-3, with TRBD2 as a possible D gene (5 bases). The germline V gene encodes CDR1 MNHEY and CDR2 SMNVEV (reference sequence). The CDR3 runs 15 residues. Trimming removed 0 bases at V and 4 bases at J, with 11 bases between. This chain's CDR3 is CASSLSRGLPDTQYF. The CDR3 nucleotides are TGTGCCAGCAGTTTATCCCGGGGATTGCCAGATACGCAGTATTTT.

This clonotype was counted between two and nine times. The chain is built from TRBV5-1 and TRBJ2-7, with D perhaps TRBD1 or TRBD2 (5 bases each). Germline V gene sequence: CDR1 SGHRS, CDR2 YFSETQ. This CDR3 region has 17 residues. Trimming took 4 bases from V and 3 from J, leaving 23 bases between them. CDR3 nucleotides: TGCGCCAGCAGCCTTTACGGGTTAGAGAGGGGAGTCTACGAGCAGTACTTC. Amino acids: CASSLYGLERGVYEQYF.

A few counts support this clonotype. The CDR3 spells CATSRDLTEYSPLHF. CDR3 DNA sequence: TGTGCCACCAGCAGAGATTTGACGGAGTATTCACCCCTCCACTTT. The chain joins TRBV15 to TRBJ1-6; D uncertain. Trimming left V 0 bases short and J 8 bases short, with 11 bases between. The germline CDR1 and CDR2 sequences are LNHNV and YYDKDF (reference sequence). The CDR3 extends over 15 amino acids.

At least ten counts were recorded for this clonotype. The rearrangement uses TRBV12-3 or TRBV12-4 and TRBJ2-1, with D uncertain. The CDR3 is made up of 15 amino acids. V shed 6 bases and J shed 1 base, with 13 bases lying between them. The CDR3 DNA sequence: TGTGCCAGCAGCCCCTTGTTGCGGTCCTACAATGAGCAGTTCTTC. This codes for CASSPLLRSYNEQFF.

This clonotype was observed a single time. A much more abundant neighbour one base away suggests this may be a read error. This CDR3 is CASSISDNEQFF. The CDR3 nucleotides read TGTGCCAGTAGTATTTCCGACAATGAGCAGTTCTTC. The chain links TRBV19 to TRBJ2-1; D is unclear. With 3 bases removed from V and 5 bases from J, the gap between germline ends came to 5 bases. CDR3 length: 12 residues. Germline CDR1 is LNHDA and CDR2 is SQIVND (reference sequence).

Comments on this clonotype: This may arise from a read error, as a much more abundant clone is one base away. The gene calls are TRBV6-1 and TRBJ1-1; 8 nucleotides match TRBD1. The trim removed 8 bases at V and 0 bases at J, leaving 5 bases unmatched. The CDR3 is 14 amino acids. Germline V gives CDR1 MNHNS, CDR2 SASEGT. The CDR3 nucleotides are TGTGCCAGCGGTCACAGGGGGATGAACACTGAAGCTTTCTTT. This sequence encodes CASGHRGMNTEAFF.

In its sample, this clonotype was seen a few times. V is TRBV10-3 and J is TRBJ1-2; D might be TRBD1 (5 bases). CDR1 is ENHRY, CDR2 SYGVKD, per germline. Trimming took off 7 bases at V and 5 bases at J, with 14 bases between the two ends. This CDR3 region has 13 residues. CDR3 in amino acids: CAINGGADYGYTF. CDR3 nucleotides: TGTGCCATCAATGGAGGGGCTGATTATGGCTACACCTTC.

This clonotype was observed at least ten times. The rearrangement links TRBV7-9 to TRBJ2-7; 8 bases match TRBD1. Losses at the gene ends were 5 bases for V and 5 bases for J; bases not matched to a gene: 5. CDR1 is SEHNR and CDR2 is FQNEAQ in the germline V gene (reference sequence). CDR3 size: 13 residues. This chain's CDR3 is CASSIPGQDEQYF. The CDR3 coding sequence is TGTGCCAGCAGCATACCGGGACAGGACGAGCAGTACTTC.

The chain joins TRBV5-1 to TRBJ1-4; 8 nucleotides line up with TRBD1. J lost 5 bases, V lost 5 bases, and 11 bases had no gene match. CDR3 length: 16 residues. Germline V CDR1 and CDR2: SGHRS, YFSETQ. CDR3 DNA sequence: TGCGCCAGCAGGGATATCAAGGGACAGGAGAATGAAAAACTGTTTTTT. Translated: CASRDIKGQENEKLFF.

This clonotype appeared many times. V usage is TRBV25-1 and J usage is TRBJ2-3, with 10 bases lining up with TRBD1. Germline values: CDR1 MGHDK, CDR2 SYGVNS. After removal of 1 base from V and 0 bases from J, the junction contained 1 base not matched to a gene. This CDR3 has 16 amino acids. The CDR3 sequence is CASSELGQGSTDTQYF. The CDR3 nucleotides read TGTGCCAGCAGTGAATTGGGACAGGGGAGCACAGATACGCAGTATTTT.

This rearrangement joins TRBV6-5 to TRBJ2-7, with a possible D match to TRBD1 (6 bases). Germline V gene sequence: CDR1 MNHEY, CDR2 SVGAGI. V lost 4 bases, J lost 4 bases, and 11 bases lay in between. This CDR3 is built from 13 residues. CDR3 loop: CASSLDSPYEQYF. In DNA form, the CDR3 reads TGTGCCAGCAGTTTGGACAGCCCATACGAGCAGTACTTC.

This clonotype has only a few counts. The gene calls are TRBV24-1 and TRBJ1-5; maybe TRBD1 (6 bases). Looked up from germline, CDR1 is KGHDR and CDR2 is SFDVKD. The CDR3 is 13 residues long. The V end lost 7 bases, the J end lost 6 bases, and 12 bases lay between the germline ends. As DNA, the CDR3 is TGTGCCACCAGCGGGGAGACAGGTCAGCCCCAGCATTTT. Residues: CATSGETGQPQHF.

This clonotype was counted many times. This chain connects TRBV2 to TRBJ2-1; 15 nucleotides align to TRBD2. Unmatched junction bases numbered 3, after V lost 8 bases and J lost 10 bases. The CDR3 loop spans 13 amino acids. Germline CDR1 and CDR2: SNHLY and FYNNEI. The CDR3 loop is CASAGTSGREQFF. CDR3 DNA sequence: TGTGCCAGCGCCGGGACTAGCGGGAGGGAGCAGTTCTTC.